This passage covers 26 T cell receptor beta chains from one sample sequenced in a study of OX40 agonist ivuxolimab in advanced cancers. Here immunoSEQ multiplex PCR was the method, and the copy in TCRdb shows in-frame clones only, minus some. The sample carries fewer than 45,000 clones, approximately 88% recorded once. This sample comprised CD4+ or CD8+ T cells sorted from blood, obtained in a trial of the OX40 agonist ivuxolimab. The receptors stem from an adult with an advanced solid tumor such as melanoma, head and neck, liver or kidney cancer.

This chain uses TRBV7-9 with TRBJ1-1, with no clear D. The CDR3 has 11 residues. Germline CDR1 SEHNR, CDR2 FQNEAQ (reference sequence). The V gene lost 5 bases and the J gene lost 8 bases, with 9 bases spanning the gap. In nucleotides, the CDR3 is TGTGCCAGCAGCGAGAACTGGGAAGCTTTCTTT. Its protein product is CASSENWEAFF.

The rearrangement joins TRBV5-1 to TRBJ2-7; D perhaps matches TRBD2 (5 bases). V lost 0 bases and J lost 7, with 14 bases in between. The germline V gene encodes CDR1 SGHRS and CDR2 YFSETQ. This CDR3 has 14 amino acids. CDR3 sequence reads: CASSLEWGAGEQYF. The DNA for the CDR3 is TGCGCCAGCAGCTTGGAGTGGGGAGCAGGTGAGCAGTACTTC.

The chain carries TRBV15 and TRBJ2-3; a possible D gene is TRBD2 (6 bases). Trimming removed 7 bases at V and 9 bases at J, with 23 bases between. The CDR3 totals 15 residues. CDR1 LNHNV and CDR2 YYDKDF come from the germline V gene (reference sequence). As DNA, the CDR3 is TGTGCCACCACCTCGGTGCGGGGAGCCGCAGGGACGCAGTATTTT. It is translated as CATTSVRGAAGTQYF.

The genes are TRBV7-6 and TRBJ2-7, with a weak D call TRBD1 (7 bases). CDR1 SGHVS and CDR2 FNYEAQ come from the germline V gene. Between the trimmed V and J ends, which lost 4 bases and 3 bases, there was a span of 16 bases. The CDR3 sequence is 15 residues long. CDR3 coding DNA: TGTGCCAGCAGCTCAAATGGAGGGACAGACTACGAGCAGTACTTC. Translating gives CASSSNGGTDYEQYF.

V is TRBV9 and J is TRBJ2-3; 8 positions agree with TRBD1. Germline CDR1 and CDR2: SGDLS and YYNGEE. V shed 3 bases, J shed 1 base, and the junction held 10 bases outside the gene matches. The CDR3 covers 17 residues. The CDR3 DNA sequence: TGTGCCAGCAGCGGAGGACAGGGCAAGGTCGGCACAGATACGCAGTATTTT. Its protein is CASSGGQGKVGTDTQYF.

About this clone itself: Other DNA sequences from this sample encode an identical CDR3 as well. The chain links TRBV6-1 to TRBJ1-1; D not resolved. This CDR3 is 15 amino acids long. Trimming cost V 2 bases and J 3 bases, with 13 bases left between them. CDR1 and CDR2 from the germline V gene are MNHNS and SASEGT. CDR3 nucleotide sequence: TGTGCCAGCAGTGAATGGTCGGCGATTTACACTGAAGCTTTCTTT. Translation: CASSEWSAIYTEAFF.

The J gene is TRBJ2-2, the V gene TRBV5-1; a weak D match, TRBD2 (6 bases). The CDR3 spans 14 residues. CDR1 is SGHRS, CDR2 YFSETQ, per germline. The ends were cut back, 6 bases at V and 6 bases at J, with 15 bases in the middle. CDR3 DNA sequence: TGCGCCAGCACCCCAGCGCCGGGAGCCGGGGAGCTGTTTTTT. Translating it yields CASTPAPGAGELFF.

The V and J genes are TRBV7-8 and TRBJ2-1; the match to TRBD2 covers 7 bases. Germline V gene lookup returns CDR1 SGHVS and CDR2 FQNEAQ. V was clipped by 1 base and J by 6 bases; unmatched bases: 3. The CDR3 is made up of 14 amino acids. The CDR3, as DNA: TGTGCCAGCAGCTTAGAGAGGACTAGCAATGAGCAGTTCTTC. Translation gives CASSLERTSNEQFF. The entire variable domain, with the rest obtained from reference TRBV7-8 and TRBJ2-1, is as follows: GAGVSQSPRYKVAKRGQDVALRCDPISGHVSLFWYQQALGQGPEFLTYFQNEAQLDKSGLPSDRFFAERPEGSVSTLKIQRTQQEDSAVYLCASSLERTSNEQFFGPGTRLTVL.

This clone was recorded only once. The chain combines TRBV7-9 with TRBJ1-4; the D gene is possibly TRBD1 (5 bases). The CDR3 consists of 16 residues. The V end was cut by 2 bases, the J end by 8 bases, with 18 bases between. Germline assignment: CDR1 SEHNR and CDR2 FQNEAQ (reference sequence). This chain's CDR3 is CASSLRDRGDREKLFF. In DNA form, the CDR3 reads TGTGCCAGCAGCTTACGTGATCGGGGGGACCGCGAAAAACTGTTTTTT.

This chain connects TRBV18 to TRBJ2-5, with D possibly TRBD1 on 6 matching bases. The V and J ends lost 6 bases and 1 base respectively, with 18 bases between them. This CDR3 region has 16 residues. The V gene's germline CDR1 is KGHSH and CDR2 LQKENI. CDR3 residues: CASSPGTQRTQETQYF. Written as DNA, the CDR3 is TGTGCCAGCTCCCCCGGGACACAGAGGACCCAAGAGACCCAGTACTTC.

The V gene is TRBV19, the J gene TRBJ1-1, with a tentative D call TRBD1 (6 bases). V lost 8 bases and J 5 bases, leaving 18 bases between the germline ends. Germline loops: CDR1 LNHDA, CDR2 SQIVND (reference sequence). There are 14 residues in the CDR3. The CDR3: CASGFSTGRTEAFF. CDR3 coding DNA: TGTGCCAGTGGTTTCTCGACAGGACGGACTGAAGCTTTCTTT.

The V and J genes are TRBV27 and TRBJ2-2; D gene uncertain. Germline assignment: CDR1 MNHEY and CDR2 SMNVEV (reference sequence). The CDR3 is 12 residues long. Deletions cut 1 base from V and 7 bases from J, with 4 bases between. This CDR3 is CASSLLGGELFF. The CDR3 DNA follows: TGTGCCAGCAGTTTATTAGGCGGGGAGCTGTTTTTT.

J is TRBJ2-7 and V is TRBV5-6; unclear D gene. CDR1 and CDR2 from the germline V gene are SGHDT and YYEEEE. This CDR3 contains 12 residues. Between the trimmed V and J ends, which lost 4 bases and 5 bases, there was a span of 10 bases. CDR3 sequence reads: CASSETVDEQYF. The CDR3 nucleotides read TGTGCCAGCAGCGAGACGGTAGACGAGCAGTACTTC.

The chain uses TRBV5-6 and TRBJ2-5; D may be TRBD2 (5 bases). Germline V gene sequence: CDR1 SGHDT, CDR2 YYEEEE. V lost 1 base to trimming and J lost 5 bases, with 9 bases between them. The CDR3 runs 13 residues. The CDR3 DNA is TGTGCCAGCAGCTTGCGGGGTTACGAGACCCAGTACTTC. Translation gives CASSLRGYETQYF.

V usage is TRBV7-9 and J usage is TRBJ2-1; tentative D call: TRBD2 (5 bases). The CDR3 length is 15 residues. Trimming shortened V by 5 bases and J by 7 bases, and 18 bases separated the two germline ends. Looked up from germline, CDR1 is SEHNR and CDR2 is FQNEAQ (reference sequence). CDR3 DNA: TGTGCCAGCAGCCCAACGGACTTAAGACTAAATGAGCAGTTCTTC. This sequence encodes CASSPTDLRLNEQFF.

The chain couples TRBV6-5 to TRBJ2-5, with D perhaps assigned TRBD1 or TRBD2 (6 bases each). V shed 6 bases and J shed 3 bases, with 14 bases lying between them. Per germline, CDR1 MNHEY and CDR2 SVGAGI. The CDR3 covers 14 residues. CDR3 loop: CASSLTGAKETQYF. CDR3 coding DNA: TGTGCCAGCAGCCTTACGGGGGCCAAAGAGACCCAGTACTTC.

This clone showed up just once. V gene TRBV6-5 combines with J gene TRBJ2-5; D not certain. Germline V gene lookup returns CDR1 MNHEY and CDR2 SVGAGI. V was clipped by 0 bases and J by 1 base, with 6 bases between them. CDR3 size: 14 residues. CDR3 coding DNA: TGTGCCAGCAGTTACTCCGGCAGCCAAGAGACCCAGTACTTC. Protein: CASSYSGSQETQYF.

The table lists this clone with a count of one. This chain uses TRBV9 with TRBJ1-2, with TRBD1 as a possible D gene (5 bases). Trimming shortened V by 2 bases and J by 3 bases, and 11 bases separated the two germline ends. The CDR3 totals 14 residues. Per germline, CDR1 SGDLS and CDR2 YYNGEE. In DNA form, the CDR3 reads TGTGCCAGCAGCGTGGGGGGATCGGACTATGGCTACACCTTC. Translated: CASSVGGSDYGYTF.

The gene calls are TRBV9 and TRBJ2-2; no firm D call. The CDR3 covers 13 residues. Per germline, CDR1 SGDLS and CDR2 YYNGEE. V lost 3 bases and J lost 8, with 11 bases in between. The CDR3 DNA reads TGTGCCAGCAGCGCCACAGTGGAGGGGGAGCTGTTTTTT. Translating it yields CASSATVEGELFF. The full variable domain, rest sourced from reference TRBV9 and TRBJ2-2, is DSGVTQTPKHLITATGQRVTLRCSPRSGDLSVYWYQQSLDQGLQFLIQYYNGEERAKGNILERFSAQQFPDLHSELNLSSLELGDSALYFCASSATVEGELFFGEGSRLTVL.

The genes are TRBV29-1 and TRBJ2-3; tentatively, D is TRBD2 (5 bases). Between the trimmed V and J ends, which lost 4 bases and 4 bases, there was a span of 9 bases. Per germline, CDR1 SQVTM and CDR2 ANQGSEA. The CDR3 covers 12 residues. The CDR3 reads CSVVGGPDTQYF. The CDR3, as DNA: TGCAGCGTTGTTGGAGGTCCAGATACGCAGTATTTT.

Notes on this clone: The identical CDR3 is also encoded by other nucleotide sequences in the sample. The chain combines TRBV27 with TRBJ1-1; no definite D call. CDR3 length equals 13 residues. V lost 0 bases, J lost 1 base, and 3 bases lay in between. Germline CDR1 and CDR2: MNHEY and SMNVEV (reference sequence). The CDR3 DNA reads as TGTGCCAGCAGTTTATCAAGGAACACTGAAGCTTTCTTT. Protein: CASSLSRNTEAFF.

This sequence joins TRBV19 and TRBJ2-7, with D possibly TRBD2 on 6 matching bases. CDR1 and CDR2 from the germline V gene are LNHDA and SQIVND (reference sequence). Trimming took off 7 bases at V and 0 bases at J, with 16 bases between the two ends. This CDR3 is 15 amino acids long. Here the CDR3 reads CASTLGPGSSYEQYF. CDR3 sequence (DNA): TGTGCCAGTACCCTGGGCCCCGGGAGCTCCTACGAGCAGTACTTC.

V and J are TRBV4-1 and TRBJ2-5, with D perhaps given as TRBD1 or TRBD2 (5 bases each). The ends were cut back, 1 base at V and 1 base at J, with 13 bases in the middle. Germline CDR1 is MGHRA and CDR2 is YSYEKL. The CDR3 covers 16 residues. The CDR3 spells CASSQATGRSQETQYF. The CDR3 DNA follows: TGCGCCAGCAGCCAAGCTACGGGGCGGAGCCAAGAGACCCAGTACTTC.

The chain combines TRBV7-9 with TRBJ1-2; D remains ambiguous. CDR3 size: 13 residues. V lost 1 base, J lost 8 bases, and 11 bases lay in between. Germline V gene sequence: CDR1 SEHNR, CDR2 FQNEAQ (reference sequence). The CDR3 DNA is TGTGCCAGCAGCTTAGGAATTAGCCAAGGCTACACCTTC. Translating gives CASSLGISQGYTF.

The chain couples TRBV14 to TRBJ1-1; 8 bases are shared with TRBD1. Germline loops: CDR1 SGHDN, CDR2 FVKESK. This CDR3 comprises 15 residues. V lost 4 bases and J lost 7; bases outside the gene matches: 11. CDR3 in amino acids: CASSPLGRGLFEAFF. The CDR3 bases are TGTGCCAGCAGCCCCCTTGGCAGGGGGCTGTTTGAAGCTTTCTTT.

The J gene is TRBJ2-5, the V gene TRBV11-2; TRBD2 aligns across 11 bases. This CDR3 is built from 17 residues. From germline, CDR1 is SGHAT and CDR2 FQNNGV. J lost 2 bases, V lost 1 base, and 6 bases had no gene match. In DNA, the CDR3 is TGTGCCAGCAGCTTAGGGGAACTAGCGGGGGTACAAGAGACCCAGTACTTC. Its protein is CASSLGELAGVQETQYF.